This TCR beta chain was recorded in a study of blood T cell repertoires in COVID-19. Study information: T cells, B-cell-depleted T cells, or PBMCs supplied cDNA or gDNA.

Method: immunoSEQ multiplex PCR; TCRdb's copy keeps in-frame clones and lacks some. The sample yields 330,000 or so clones, roughly 89% seen once. CDR3 length: 14 residues. Trimming at V came to 4 bases and at J to 5 bases, leaving 7 bases not matched to a gene. Per germline, CDR1 LGHNA and CDR2 YSLEER. Sequenced input: peripheral blood. V and J are TRBV4-3 and TRBJ2-7; 8 bases fit TRBD1. The receptor was isolated from a man aged 25-40 years with COVID-19, enrolled during active disease. CDR3 nucleotide sequence: TGCGCCAGCAGCCCCGGACAGGGAATGGACGAGCAGTACTTC. This codes for CASSPGQGMDEQYF.